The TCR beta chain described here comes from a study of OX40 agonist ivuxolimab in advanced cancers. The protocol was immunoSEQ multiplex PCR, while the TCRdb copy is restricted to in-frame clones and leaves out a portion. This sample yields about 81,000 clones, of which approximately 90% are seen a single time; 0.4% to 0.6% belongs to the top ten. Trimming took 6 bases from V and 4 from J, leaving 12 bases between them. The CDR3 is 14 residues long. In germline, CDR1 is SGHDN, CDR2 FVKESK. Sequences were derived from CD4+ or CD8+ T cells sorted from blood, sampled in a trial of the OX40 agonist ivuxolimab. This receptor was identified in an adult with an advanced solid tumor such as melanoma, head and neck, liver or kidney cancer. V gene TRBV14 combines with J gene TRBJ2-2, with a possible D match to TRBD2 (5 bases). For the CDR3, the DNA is TGTGCCAGCAGTTCCGGGATCTCCACCGGGGAGCTGTTTTTT. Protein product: CASSSGISTGELFF.